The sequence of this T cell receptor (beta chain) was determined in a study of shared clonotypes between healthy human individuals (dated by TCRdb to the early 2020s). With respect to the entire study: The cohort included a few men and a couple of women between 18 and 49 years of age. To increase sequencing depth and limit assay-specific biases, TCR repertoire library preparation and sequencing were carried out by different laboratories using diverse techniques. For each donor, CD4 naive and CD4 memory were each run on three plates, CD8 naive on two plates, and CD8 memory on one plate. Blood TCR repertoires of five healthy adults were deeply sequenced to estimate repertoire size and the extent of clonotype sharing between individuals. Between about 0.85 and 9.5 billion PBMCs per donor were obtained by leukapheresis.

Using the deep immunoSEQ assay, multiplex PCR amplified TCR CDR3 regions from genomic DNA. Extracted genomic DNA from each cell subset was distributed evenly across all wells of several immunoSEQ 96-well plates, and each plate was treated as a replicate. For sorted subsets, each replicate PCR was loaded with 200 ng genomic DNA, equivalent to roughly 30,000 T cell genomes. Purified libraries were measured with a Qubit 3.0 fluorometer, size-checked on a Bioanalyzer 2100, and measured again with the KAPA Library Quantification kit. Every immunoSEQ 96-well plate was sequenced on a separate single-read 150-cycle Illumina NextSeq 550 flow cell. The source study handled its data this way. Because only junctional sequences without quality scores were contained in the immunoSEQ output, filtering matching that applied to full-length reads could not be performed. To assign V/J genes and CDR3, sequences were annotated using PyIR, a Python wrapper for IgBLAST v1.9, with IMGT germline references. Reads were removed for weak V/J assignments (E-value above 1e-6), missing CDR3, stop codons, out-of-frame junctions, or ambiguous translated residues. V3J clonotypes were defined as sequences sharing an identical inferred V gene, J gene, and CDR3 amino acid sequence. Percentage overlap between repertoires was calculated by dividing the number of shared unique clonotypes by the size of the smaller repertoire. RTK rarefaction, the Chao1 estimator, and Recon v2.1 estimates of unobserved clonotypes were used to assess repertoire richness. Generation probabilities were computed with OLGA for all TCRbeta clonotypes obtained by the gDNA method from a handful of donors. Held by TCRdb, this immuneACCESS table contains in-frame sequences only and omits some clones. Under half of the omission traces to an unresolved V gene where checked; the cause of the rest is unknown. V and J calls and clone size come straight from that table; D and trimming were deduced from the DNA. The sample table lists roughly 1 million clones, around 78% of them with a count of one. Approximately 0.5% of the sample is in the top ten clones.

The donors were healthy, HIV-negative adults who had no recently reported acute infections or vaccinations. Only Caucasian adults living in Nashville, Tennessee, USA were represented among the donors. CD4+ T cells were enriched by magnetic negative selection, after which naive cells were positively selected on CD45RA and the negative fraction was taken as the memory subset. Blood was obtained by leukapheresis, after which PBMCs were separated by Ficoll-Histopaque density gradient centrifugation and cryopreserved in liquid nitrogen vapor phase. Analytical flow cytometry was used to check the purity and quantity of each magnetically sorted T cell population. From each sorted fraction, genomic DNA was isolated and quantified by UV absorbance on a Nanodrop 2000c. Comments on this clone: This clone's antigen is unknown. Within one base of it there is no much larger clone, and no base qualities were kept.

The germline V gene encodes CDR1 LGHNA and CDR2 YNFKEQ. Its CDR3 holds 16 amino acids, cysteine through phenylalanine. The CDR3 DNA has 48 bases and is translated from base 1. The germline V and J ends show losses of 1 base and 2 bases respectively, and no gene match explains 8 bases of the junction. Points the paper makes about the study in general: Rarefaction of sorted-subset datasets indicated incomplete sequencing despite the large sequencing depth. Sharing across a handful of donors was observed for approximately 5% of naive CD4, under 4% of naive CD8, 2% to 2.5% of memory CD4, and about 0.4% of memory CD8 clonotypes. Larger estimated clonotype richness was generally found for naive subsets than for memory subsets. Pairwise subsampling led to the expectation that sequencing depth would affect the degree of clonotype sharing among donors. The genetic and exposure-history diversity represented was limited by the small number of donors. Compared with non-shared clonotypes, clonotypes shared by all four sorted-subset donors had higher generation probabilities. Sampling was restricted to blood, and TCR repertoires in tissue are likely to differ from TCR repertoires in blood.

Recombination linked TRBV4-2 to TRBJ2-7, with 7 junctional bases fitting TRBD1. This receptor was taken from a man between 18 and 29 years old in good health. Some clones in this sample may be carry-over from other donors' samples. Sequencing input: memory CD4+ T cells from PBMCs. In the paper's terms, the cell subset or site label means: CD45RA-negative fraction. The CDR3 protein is CASSQGITGTAYEQYF. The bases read TGTGCCAGCAGCCAAGGGATCACCGGGACAGCCTACGAGCAGTACTTC.